This TCR beta chain was sequenced for a study of T cells in Graves' hyperthyroidism and ophthalmopathy. Study results and caveats: Ophthalmopathy cases were set apart from stable hyperthyroidism by a 13 V-J model.

Per germline, CDR1 ENHRY and CDR2 SYGVKD. The CDR3 loop spans 16 amino acids. The V gene lost 3 bases and the J gene lost 6 bases, with 18 bases spanning the gap. Concerning this clonotype: The antigen remains unidentified.

A patient was excluded if there was uncontrolled infection, other autoimmune disease, pregnancy or lactation. For the diagnoses, clinical symptoms, serum thyroxine and TRAb, thyroid ultrasound and orbital computed tomography were used. The source material, RNA transcripts, was used to amplify TCR beta CDR3 regions. A first-round RT-PCR of the TCR CDR3 used the HTBI primer set. Using its own MiXCR run on the multiplex PCR reads, TCRdb lists one record per CDR3 protein. The data contain hundreds of thousands of distinct CDR3 sequences, less than 25% of them singletons. The receptor was isolated from a woman between 70 and 85 years old with Graves' ophthalmopathy. The chain joins TRBV10-3 to TRBJ1-5; no clear D. Sample: blood. The DNA for the CDR3 is TGTGCCATCAGTGATAGTGGAGGGAATTTGGTTCAGCCCCAGCATTTT. Translated: CAISDSGGNLVQPQHF.